These 17 T cell receptor beta chains were sequenced from one sample in a study of early T cells in non-severe SARS-CoV-2 infection. Each CDR3 protein gets one entry after TCRdb re-called the 5' RACE reads with MiXCR. The data show approximately 120,000 distinct CDR3 sequences, around 14% seen once. Sequenced input: whole blood. The source is an adult who was a healthcare worker with PCR-confirmed SARS-CoV-2 infection or an uninfected control (not recorded which).

J is TRBJ1-6 and V is TRBV29-1; D is unclear. This CDR3 comprises 11 residues. Trimming shortened V by 3 bases and J by 15 bases, and 12 bases separated the two germline ends. Germline V gives CDR1 SQVTM, CDR2 ANQGSEA. In nucleotides, the CDR3 is TGCAGCGTTGAGAGTGGTGAGGTCCTCCACTTT. It specifies CSVESGEVLHF.

This clonotype was found a few times. This chain uses TRBV18 with TRBJ2-7; D is perhaps TRBD2 (5 bases). Per the germline V gene, CDR1 is KGHSH and CDR2 is LQKENI. The ends were cut back, 6 bases at V and 2 bases at J, with 17 bases in the middle. This CDR3 has 15 amino acids. CDR3 protein: CASSRGQSPTYEQYF. The CDR3 DNA follows: TGTGCCAGCTCTCGAGGGCAGTCCCCAACCTACGAGCAGTACTTC. Full variable domain (rest looked up from reference TRBV18 and TRBJ2-7): NAGVMQNPRHLVRRRGQEARLRCSPMKGHSHVYWYRQLPEEGLKFMVYLQKENIIDESGMPKERFSAEFPKEGPSILRIQQVVRGDSAAYFCASSRGQSPTYEQYFGPGTRLTVT.

The rearrangement joins TRBV6-6 to TRBJ2-3; D gene ambiguous. This CDR3 region has 12 residues. V gave up 8 bases and J gave up 8 bases, with 14 bases separating them. Germline V gene sequence: CDR1 MNHNY, CDR2 SVGAGI (reference sequence). In nucleotides, the CDR3 is TGTGCCAGCGGGGTTGTGGACGCTACGCAGTATTTT. Its protein product is CASGVVDATQYF.

This clonotype has only a few counts. V usage is TRBV7-9 and J usage is TRBJ2-1; 11 bases agree with TRBD2. This CDR3 comprises 17 residues. With 0 bases clipped from V and 4 bases from J, the junction kept 5 bases outside the gene matches. CDR1 SEHNR and CDR2 FQNEAQ come from the germline V gene (reference sequence). Here the CDR3 reads CASSLAGLAAVYNEQFF. The CDR3 DNA follows: TGTGCCAGCAGCTTAGCGGGACTAGCGGCTGTGTACAATGAGCAGTTCTTC. Full variable domain (remainder filled in from reference TRBV7-9 and TRBJ2-1): DTGVSQNPRHKITKRGQNVTFRCDPISEHNRLYWYRQTLGQGPEFLTYFQNEAQLEKSRLLSDRFSAERPKGSFSTLEIQRTEQGDSAMYLCASSLAGLAAVYNEQFFGPGTRLTVL.

This clonotype has ten or more counts. The chain uses TRBV11-2 and TRBJ2-3; tentatively, D is TRBD1 or TRBD2 (5 bases each). CDR3 length: 14 amino acids. Germline lookup yields CDR1 SGHAT and CDR2 FQNNGV. V lost 2 bases to trimming and J lost 4 bases, with 10 bases between them. CDR3 region: CASSLLSGPDTQYF. CDR3 DNA sequence: TGTGCCAGCAGCTTATTATCGGGACCAGATACGCAGTATTTT.

Only a few counts were recorded for this clonotype. The rearrangement links TRBV10-3 to TRBJ2-1, with D perhaps assigned TRBD1 or TRBD2 (5 bases each). V was shortened by 2 bases and J by 6 bases, with 5 bases between the two germline ends. CDR3 length equals 12 residues. The germline V gene has CDR1 ENHRY and CDR2 SYGVKD. This CDR3 reads CAISEGGNEQFF. As DNA, the CDR3 is TGTGCCATCAGTGAGGGGGGCAATGAGCAGTTCTTC.

This rearrangement joins TRBV27 to TRBJ2-1; D gene unclear. Germline assignment: CDR1 MNHEY and CDR2 SMNVEV (reference sequence). Trimming left V 5 bases short and J 6 bases short, with 11 bases between. There are 13 residues in the CDR3. The CDR3 reads CASSLGSRNEQFF. Here the CDR3 DNA reads TGTGCCAGCAGTCTGGGGTCGCGCAATGAGCAGTTCTTC.

In its sample, this clonotype was seen a few times. The V call is TRBV20-1, the J call TRBJ2-1, with 9 bases that match TRBD2. Trimming at V came to 3 bases and at J to 5 bases, leaving 11 bases not matched to a gene. The CDR3 totals 16 residues. CDR1 is DFQATT, CDR2 SNEGSKA, per germline (reference sequence). CDR3: CSASTVGGLANNEQFF. The CDR3 bases are TGCAGTGCTAGTACGGTCGGGGGACTAGCCAACAATGAGCAGTTCTTC.

This clonotype was recorded a few times. The CDR3 bases are TGTGCCAGCAGTTGGGTCCCCTACAATGAGCAGTTCTTC. It specifies CASSWVPYNEQFF. This rearrangement joins TRBV27 to TRBJ2-1; D gene unclear. This CDR3 is built from 13 residues. CDR1 is MNHEY and CDR2 is SMNVEV in the germline V gene (reference sequence). Trimming stripped 4 bases from V and 2 bases from J, with 6 bases between.

This clonotype turned up a few times. The V call is TRBV6-1, the J call TRBJ2-1, with a weak D call TRBD2 (6 bases). V lost 6 bases and J lost 6, with 15 bases in between. Germline V gene data show CDR1 as MNHNS and CDR2 as SASEGT. The CDR3 has 14 amino acids. In DNA form, the CDR3 reads TGTGCCAGCAGCTACTTGACTAGGCCCAATGAGCAGTTCTTC. Its translation: CASSYLTRPNEQFF.

The V gene is TRBV29-1, the J gene TRBJ2-5, with D maybe TRBD1 (5 bases). Per the germline V gene, CDR1 is SQVTM and CDR2 is ANQGSEA. This CDR3 region has 14 residues. V lost 3 bases and J lost 0, with 11 bases in between. This CDR3 is CSVDGRTNQETQYF. The CDR3 bases are TGCAGCGTTGATGGGCGGACAAACCAAGAGACCCAGTACTTC.

The chain joins TRBV7-9 to TRBJ1-2; D is uncertain. V dropped 5 bases and J dropped 6 bases, with 13 bases sitting between them. The germline gives CDR1 SEHNR, CDR2 FQNEAQ (reference sequence). This CDR3 is 13 amino acids long. This CDR3 reads CASSEGTLNGYTF. CDR3 sequence (DNA): TGTGCCAGCAGCGAAGGAACACTGAATGGCTACACCTTC. Using reference TRBV7-9 and TRBJ1-2 for the parts outside the CDR3, the full variable domain is DTGVSQNPRHKITKRGQNVTFRCDPISEHNRLYWYRQTLGQGPEFLTYFQNEAQLEKSRLLSDRFSAERPKGSFSTLEIQRTEQGDSAMYLCASSEGTLNGYTFGSGTRLTVV.

The chain carries TRBV5-1 and TRBJ2-1; possibly TRBD1 or TRBD2 for D (5 bases each). The CDR3 loop spans 14 amino acids. V shed 4 bases and J shed 4 bases, with 12 bases lying between them. Germline V gives CDR1 SGHRS, CDR2 YFSETQ. CDR3 protein: CASSTGDDYNEQFF. The CDR3 DNA is TGCGCCAGCAGCACCGGGGACGATTACAATGAGCAGTTCTTC.

Only a few counts were recorded for this clonotype. V usage is TRBV18 and J usage is TRBJ1-1; tentative D call: TRBD1 (6 bases). CDR3 length: 15 amino acids. V dropped 2 bases and J dropped 6 bases, with 16 bases sitting between them. Germline assignment: CDR1 KGHSH and CDR2 LQKENI. CDR3 loop: CASSPSPGVSSEAFF. CDR3 coding DNA: TGTGCCAGCTCACCATCCCCAGGGGTTAGTTCTGAAGCTTTCTTT.

The V gene is TRBV27, the J gene TRBJ1-6; possible D gene TRBD1, 6 bases. CDR1 and CDR2 (germline): MNHEY, SMNVEV (reference sequence). Trimming removed 5 bases from V and 10 bases from J, with 18 bases in between. The CDR3 totals 15 residues. DNA for the CDR3: TGTGCCAGCAGTCCACTGTTGCTGAGGGGGTCACCCCTCCACTTT. It is translated as CASSPLLLRGSPLHF.

This clonotype was picked up a small number of times. V is TRBV2 and J is TRBJ1-6; D gene ambiguous. Germline lookup yields CDR1 SNHLY and CDR2 FYNNEI. The V gene lost 4 bases and the J gene lost 8 bases, with 3 bases spanning the gap. This CDR3 is built from 11 residues. CDR3 sequence reads: CASSVDSPLHF. CDR3 nucleotide sequence: TGTGCCAGCAGTGTTGATTCACCCCTCCACTTT.

This clonotype came up a few times. This sequence joins TRBV5-1 and TRBJ2-2; D perhaps matches TRBD1 (5 bases). The germline V gene has CDR1 SGHRS and CDR2 YFSETQ. The V end lost 5 bases, the J end lost 1 base, and 9 bases lay between the germline ends. The CDR3 has 14 residues. The CDR3 reads CASSPTGNTGELFF. CDR3 nucleotides: TGCGCCAGCAGTCCCACAGGGAACACCGGGGAGCTGTTTTTT.